Shown below are 25 T cell receptor beta chains from a single sample sequenced in a study of blood T cell repertoires in COVID-19. TCRdb's copy holds only in-frame clones and misses some; the assay was immunoSEQ multiplex PCR. In the table there are around 150,000 clones, about 88% of which are singletons. Sequencing was done on a sample of PBMCs or T cells enriched from blood (not recorded which). These TCRs come from a man in his fifties who had recovered from COVID-19.

The rearrangement joins TRBV6-5 to TRBJ2-2; D is perhaps TRBD1 (6 bases). Deletions cut 6 bases from V and 1 base from J, with 9 bases between. The germline V gene encodes CDR1 MNHEY and CDR2 SVGAGI. This CDR3 is 14 amino acids long. CDR3 sequence (DNA): TGTGCCAGCAGACTGACAGGGAACACCGGGGAGCTGTTTTTT. Translated: CASRLTGNTGELFF.

This chain joins TRBV12-3 or TRBV12-4 and TRBJ1-2, with 7 bases aligning to TRBD1. This CDR3 has 13 residues. V shed 3 bases, J shed 7 bases, and the junction held 5 bases outside the gene matches. CDR3 nucleotides: TGTGCCAGCAGTTTTGCACAGGGGACTGGCTACACCTTC. Protein product: CASSFAQGTGYTF.

The rearrangement links TRBV19 to TRBJ2-3, with 8 positions matching TRBD1. Trimming cost V 9 bases and J 3 bases; bases outside gene matches: 11. Looked up from germline, CDR1 is LNHDA and CDR2 is SQIVND (reference sequence). The CDR3 has 15 residues. CDR3 sequence (DNA): TGTGCCAGCAAAGCAGAGGACAGGGCAACAGATACGCAGTATTTT. Amino acids: CASKAEDRATDTQYF.

J is TRBJ2-3 and V is TRBV5-6, with 9 bases fitting TRBD2. Germline V gives CDR1 SGHDT, CDR2 YYEEEE. V lost 10 bases to trimming and J lost 4 bases; unmatched junction nucleotides: 13. CDR3 size: 15 residues. For the CDR3, the DNA is TGTGCCGGAAGTGTTTCGGGACTAGCTGCAGATACGCAGTATTTT. This encodes CAGSVSGLAADTQYF.

This CDR3 reads CASSLTSNSGNTIYF. CDR3 DNA: TGTGCCAGCAGCTTAACCAGTAACTCTGGAAACACCATATATTTT. The chain carries TRBV7-2 and TRBJ1-3, with D hard to call. Trimming pared 2 bases from V and 0 bases from J, leaving 8 bases between. Germline V CDR1 and CDR2: SGHTA, FQGNSA. The CDR3 covers 15 residues.

The gene calls are TRBV6-5 and TRBJ1-2; tentatively, D is TRBD1 (5 bases). V was shortened by 7 bases and J by 4 bases, with 19 bases between the two germline ends. The CDR3 has 15 residues. Germline V gene data show CDR1 as MNHEY and CDR2 as SVGAGI. CDR3 bases: TGTGCCAGCACCCGCCGGGGGTCTCAGCCCTATGGCTACACCTTC. It yields the protein CASTRRGSQPYGYTF.

The count of this clone is one. V gene TRBV6-5 combines with J gene TRBJ1-2, with 12 bases fitting TRBD1. V lost 5 bases and J lost 3; bases outside the gene matches: 4. Per the germline V gene, CDR1 is MNHEY and CDR2 is SVGAGI. The CDR3 is 15 amino acids. The CDR3 here is CASSKGQGADYGYTF. The CDR3 bases are TGTGCCAGCAGTAAGGGACAGGGGGCGGACTATGGCTACACCTTC.

The chain employs TRBV4-2 and TRBJ2-7; 9 bases match TRBD1. V was clipped by 1 base and J by 0 bases; unmatched bases: 10. CDR1 and CDR2 from the germline V gene are LGHNA and YNFKEQ. There are 18 residues in the CDR3. The CDR3 loop is CASSQVPGQGSSSYEQYF. The CDR3 nucleotides read TGTGCCAGCAGCCAAGTCCCGGGACAGGGATCCAGCTCCTACGAGCAGTACTTC.

This clone appeared once. The chain links TRBV27 to TRBJ2-7; 9 nucleotides match TRBD1. V shed 2 bases and J 4 bases; nucleotides not matched to a gene: 6. Germline lookup yields CDR1 MNHEY and CDR2 SMNVEV (reference sequence). This CDR3 contains 15 residues. The CDR3: CASSLMGQGNYEQYF. CDR3 bases: TGTGCCAGCAGTTTAATGGGACAGGGTAATTACGAGCAGTACTTC.

This chain uses TRBV7-3 with TRBJ1-1; possible D gene TRBD1, 6 bases. The length of the CDR3 is 15 residues. V dropped 5 bases and J dropped 0 bases, with 13 bases sitting between them. Germline loops: CDR1 SGHTA, CDR2 FQGTGA. The CDR3 reads CASSPNRDMNTEAFF. The CDR3 region has the DNA TGTGCCAGCAGCCCGAACAGGGATATGAACACTGAAGCTTTCTTT.

The V gene is TRBV5-6, the J gene TRBJ1-2; 9 positions agree with TRBD1. Trimming cost V 2 bases and J 3 bases; bases outside gene matches: 5. This CDR3 is 15 amino acids long. The germline CDR1 and CDR2 sequences are SGHDT and YYEEEE. The CDR3 DNA reads as TGTGCCAGCAGCTTCTCCGGACAGGGGCACTATGGCTACACCTTC. Its protein is CASSFSGQGHYGYTF.

This clone was picked up a small number of times. V is TRBV4-2 and J is TRBJ1-2; D is unresolved. Germline loops: CDR1 LGHNA, CDR2 YNFKEQ. The V end was cut by 5 bases, the J end by 3 bases, with 7 bases between. The CDR3 has 12 amino acids. CDR3 sequence reads: CASSGLDYGYTF. The CDR3 DNA reads TGTGCCAGCAGCGGACTAGACTATGGCTACACCTTC.

J is TRBJ2-7 and V is TRBV5-1, with TRBD1 matching 8 bases. Trimming took 4 bases from V and 7 from J; bases not matched to a gene: 4. This CDR3 comprises 12 residues. The V gene's germline CDR1 is SGHRS and CDR2 YFSETQ. The CDR3 nucleotides read TGCGCCAGCAGCGGACAGGGTCGGGAGCAGTACTTC. Its protein is CASSGQGREQYF.

Here the CDR3 DNA reads TGTGCCAGCAGCCAAGGGGGGGTAGGCAAAAACATTCAGTACTTC. This gives the protein CASSQGGVGKNIQYF. The rearrangement links TRBV9 to TRBJ2-4, with a possible D match to TRBD2 (7 bases). CDR3 size: 15 residues. Trimming left V 4 bases short and J 3 bases short, with 14 bases between. Germline CDR1 is SGDLS and CDR2 is YYNGEE.

The chain uses TRBV5-8 and TRBJ2-1; 11 positions agree with TRBD2. Trimming cost V 4 bases and J 7 bases; bases outside gene matches: 16. The CDR3 length is 18 residues. Germline assignment: CDR1 SGHTS and CDR2 YDEGEE. CDR3 sequence reads: CASSPRQKLAGAGNEQFF. CDR3 in DNA: TGTGCCAGCAGCCCGCGTCAGAAACTAGCGGGGGCGGGAAATGAGCAGTTCTTC. Supplemented by reference TRBV5-8 and TRBJ2-1, the full variable domain reads EAGVTQSPTHLIKTRGQQATLRCSPISGHTSVYWYQQALGLGLQFLLWYDEGEERNRGNFPPRFSGRQFPNYSSELNVNALELEDSALYLCASSPRQKLAGAGNEQFFGPGTRLTVL.

CDR3 sequence (DNA): TGTGCTAGTGGGGGCTTGACAGGGTCCCCCCTCCACTTT. Protein: CASGGLTGSPLHF. The chain couples TRBV12-5 to TRBJ1-6, with TRBD1 matching 7 bases. V dropped 6 bases and J dropped 13; count of bases not matched to a gene: 9. This CDR3 spans 13 amino acids. CDR1 LGHNT and CDR2 FRNRAP come from the germline V gene.

The gene calls are TRBV5-5 and TRBJ2-3; the match to TRBD2 covers 10 bases. Germline V gene data show CDR1 as SGHKS and CDR2 as YYEKEE (reference sequence). Trimming cost V 5 bases and J 5 bases; bases outside gene matches: 5. The CDR3 contains 14 residues. CDR3: CASRNSGGRDTQYF. CDR3 in DNA: TGTGCCAGCAGAAATAGCGGGGGGAGAGATACGCAGTATTTT. Full variable domain (rest looked up from reference TRBV5-5 and TRBJ2-3): DAGVTQSPTHLIKTRGQQVTLRCSPISGHKSVSWYQQVLGQGPQFIFQYYEKEERGRGNFPDRFSARQFPNYSSELNVNALLLGDSALYLCASRNSGGRDTQYFGPGTRLTVL.

The chain joins TRBV7-2 to TRBJ2-1, with D unclear. This CDR3 has 13 amino acids. Trimming stripped 4 bases from V and 7 bases from J, with 11 bases between. Germline V CDR1 and CDR2: SGHTA, FQGNSA. Written as DNA, the CDR3 is TGTGCCAGCAGCTCAGGCCCATTTAATGAGCAGTTCTTC. Translating it yields CASSSGPFNEQFF.

Points on this clone: Different DNA sequences within this sample yield the same CDR3. V and J are TRBV29-1 and TRBJ2-5, with 7 bases that match TRBD2. Trimming at V came to 4 bases and at J to 2 bases, leaving 1 base not matched to a gene. This CDR3 comprises 12 residues. Per germline, CDR1 SQVTM and CDR2 ANQGSEA. The CDR3 is CSVGGGQETQYF. CDR3 coding DNA: TGCAGCGTTGGCGGGGGTCAAGAGACCCAGTACTTC.

This chain links TRBV18 with TRBJ1-6, with 8 bases matching TRBD1. This CDR3 has 15 amino acids. The V and J ends lost 3 bases and 4 bases, in that order; junction bases with no gene match: 2. The germline V gene encodes CDR1 KGHSH and CDR2 LQKENI. The CDR3 region has the DNA TGTGCCAGCTCACCGAGGACAGGGTATAATTCACCCCTCCACTTT. It specifies CASSPRTGYNSPLHF.

The rearrangement uses TRBV6-5 and TRBJ1-1; 9 bases align to TRBD1. V lost 5 bases, J lost 5 bases, and 6 bases stayed unmatched. Germline loops: CDR1 MNHEY, CDR2 SVGAGI. CDR3 length: 14 residues. CDR3 sequence (DNA): TGTGCCAGCAGTCGCTACAGGGGGCGGACTGAAGCTTTCTTT. It is translated as CASSRYRGRTEAFF.

The chain joins TRBV9 to TRBJ2-3; 7 bases agree with TRBD1. This CDR3 spans 15 amino acids. The germline CDR1 and CDR2 sequences are SGDLS and YYNGEE. Germline trimming cut 3 bases from V and 1 base from J; bases unmatched to any gene: 5. As DNA, the CDR3 is TGTGCCAGCAGCGAAGGACAGGCGGGCACAGATACGCAGTATTTT. This codes for CASSEGQAGTDTQYF.

The rearrangement uses TRBV3-1 (or the pseudogene TRBV3-2) and TRBJ2-2; unclear D gene. Trimming stripped 4 bases from V and 2 bases from J, with 8 bases between. Germline values: CDR1 LGHDT, CDR2 YNNKEL (reference sequence). CDR3 size: 14 residues. CDR3 nucleotide sequence: TGTGCCAGCAGCCGTGGGCGTAACACCGGGGAGCTGTTTTTT. Its translation: CASSRGRNTGELFF.

This chain joins TRBV14 and TRBJ1-2, with a possible D match to TRBD1 (6 bases). CDR1 and CDR2 (germline): SGHDN, FVKESK. V lost 4 bases and J lost 6, with 24 bases in between. The CDR3 sequence is 17 residues long. The CDR3 here is CASSPRGVRDIFNGYTF. For the CDR3, the DNA is TGTGCCAGCAGCCCGCGGGGGGTCCGGGACATTTTCAATGGCTACACCTTC.

This chain connects TRBV2 to TRBJ2-7, with 10 bases identical to TRBD2. From germline, CDR1 is SNHLY and CDR2 FYNNEI. Losses at the gene ends were 2 bases for V and 4 bases for J; bases not matched to a gene: 11. CDR3 size: 17 residues. The CDR3 region has the DNA TGTGCCAGCAGTGAAAGTAAGCTAGCGGGGGCCCTTTACGAGCAGTACTTC. This translates into CASSESKLAGALYEQYF.